Listed below are T cell receptor beta chains from one sample, sequenced in a study of T cells in localized non-small cell lung cancer. Sequencing was performed with immunoSEQ multiplex PCR; in TCRdb, only in-frame clones are kept and a portion is missing. The data hold 20,000 to 30,000 clones, with approximately 81% observed a single time. Here the sequenced sample was peripheral blood, taken before any cancer treatment. Every receptor here comes from a man between 40 and 75 years old with stage III squamous cell lung carcinoma. The CDR3 runs from the conserved cysteine through the conserved F or W. The order of the fields is J gene, clone size, CDR3 length, D gene, V gene, CDR3 protein, CDR3 DNA. D genes are given only for firm matches. Clone sizes are given selectively: once, few, many, or a class where the clone is expanded.

>TRBJ1-5|.|16|.|TRBV19
CASSKTNSGDRKPQHF
TGTGCCAGTAGTAAGACAAACAGTGGGGACCGAAAGCCCCAGCATTTT
>TRBJ2-2|.|14|.|TRBV6-1
CASRRTFNSGELFF
TGTGCCAGCAGGCGAACTTTTAATTCCGGGGAGCTGTTTTTT
>TRBJ2-3|.|12|TRBD2|TRBV5-1
CASSRGADTQYF
TGCGCCAGCAGCCGGGGGGCAGATACGCAGTATTTT
>TRBJ2-3|few|15|TRBD2|TRBV29-1
CSVDVSGRGVDTQYF
TGCAGCGTTGACGTTAGCGGGAGGGGAGTAGATACGCAGTATTTT
>TRBJ1-1|.|16|.|TRBV21-1
CASSKGWVGVNTEAFF
TGTGCCAGCAGCAAAGGTTGGGTGGGAGTGAACACTGAAGCTTTCTTT
>TRBJ2-3|.|15|TRBD2|TRBV9
CASSVENGRGDTQYF
TGTGCCAGCAGCGTAGAAAACGGGAGGGGGGATACGCAGTATTTT
>TRBJ2-1|.|14|.|TRBV29-1
CSAKDFSSYNEQFF
TGCAGCGCCAAGGACTTTAGCTCCTACAATGAGCAGTTCTTC
>TRBJ2-1|.|15|TRBD2|TRBV15
CATSRELATYNEQFF
TGTGCCACCAGCAGAGAACTAGCGACTTACAATGAGCAGTTCTTC
>TRBJ2-7|.|11|.|TRBV27
CASSGLREQYF
TGTGCCAGTTCGGGGCTGCGCGAGCAGTACTTC
>TRBJ2-3|.|12|.|TRBV7-3
CASSLMDDRQYF
TGTGCCAGCAGCTTAATGGACGATCGGCAGTATTTT
>TRBJ1-4|.|15|TRBD1|TRBV11-2
CASSLAGQGDEKLFF
TGTGCCAGCAGCTTAGCGGGACAGGGGGATGAAAAACTGTTTTTT
>TRBJ1-2|once|14|TRBD1|TRBV19
CATVWTGGNYGYTF
TGTGCCACCGTATGGACAGGGGGCAACTATGGCTACACCTTC
>TRBJ1-1|.|15|TRBD1|TRBV10-3
CAIRDSGGVNTEAFF
TGTGCCATCAGGGACTCAGGGGGTGTGAACACTGAAGCTTTCTTT
>TRBJ2-7|.|13|.|TRBV9
CASSAGTFYEQYF
TGTGCCAGCAGCGCGGGCACCTTCTACGAGCAGTACTTC
>TRBJ2-7|.|15|.|TRBV4-2
CASSQEAGRFYEQYF
TGTGCCAGCAGCCAAGAGGCGGGAAGATTCTACGAGCAGTACTTC
>TRBJ2-2|.|16|.|TRBV28
CASSLFSGTNTGELFF
TGTGCCAGCAGTTTGTTTAGCGGTACGAACACCGGGGAGCTGTTTTTT
>TRBJ1-1|.|14|.|TRBV7-6
CASSKGTISPEAFF
TGTGCCAGCAGTAAGGGGACCATTTCCCCTGAAGCTTTCTTT
>TRBJ2-4|.|15|TRBD2|TRBV5-4
CASSTGTSDRSIQYF
TGTGCCAGCAGCACCGGGACTAGCGATAGGAGCATTCAGTACTTC
>TRBJ2-2|.|14|.|TRBV2
CASSGQRNTGELFF
TGTGCCAGCAGTGGGCAACGTAACACCGGGGAGCTGTTTTTT
>TRBJ2-1|once|15|TRBD2|TRBV19
CASSIGGTSGRDQFF
TGTGCCAGTAGTATTGGGGGGACTAGCGGGAGGGACCAGTTCTTC
>TRBJ1-5|.|16|.|TRBV19
CASSIGDTPGNQPQHF
TGTGCCAGTAGTATAGGGGACACTCCGGGCAATCAGCCCCAGCATTTT
>TRBJ2-7|.|15|TRBD1|TRBV6-1
CASSEAPTGPYEQYF
TGTGCCAGCAGTGAAGCTCCGACAGGGCCCTACGAGCAGTACTTC
>TRBJ2-4|.|15|.|TRBV6-1
CASSEGGITKNIQYF
TGTGCCAGCAGTGAAGGAGGAATTACCAAAAACATTCAGTACTTC
>TRBJ1-3|few|13|.|TRBV11-2
CASSLLWDGGHNF
TGTGCCAGCAGCTTATTGTGGGACGGCGGTCATAATTTT
>TRBJ1-3|.|20|.|TRBV5-1
CASSRDSDGPSFLRGNTIYF
TGCGCCAGCAGCCGAGATTCTGATGGGCCCTCCTTTCTTCGTGGAAACACCATATATTTT
>TRBJ1-2|.|13|.|TRBV6-6
CASSYGGMDGYTF
TGTGCCAGCAGTTACGGCGGAATGGATGGCTACACCTTC
>TRBJ2-2|.|16|TRBD2|TRBV28
CASSFNLAGNTGELFF
TGTGCCAGCAGTTTCAATCTAGCGGGAAACACCGGGGAGCTGTTTTTT
>TRBJ2-5|.|13|.|TRBV29-1
CSVEQHSQETQYF
TGCAGCGTTGAACAGCATAGCCAAGAGACCCAGTACTTC
>TRBJ2-3|.|14|.|TRBV6-1
CASRNREPRDTQYF
TGTGCCAGCAGAAATAGGGAGCCGAGGGATACGCAGTATTTT